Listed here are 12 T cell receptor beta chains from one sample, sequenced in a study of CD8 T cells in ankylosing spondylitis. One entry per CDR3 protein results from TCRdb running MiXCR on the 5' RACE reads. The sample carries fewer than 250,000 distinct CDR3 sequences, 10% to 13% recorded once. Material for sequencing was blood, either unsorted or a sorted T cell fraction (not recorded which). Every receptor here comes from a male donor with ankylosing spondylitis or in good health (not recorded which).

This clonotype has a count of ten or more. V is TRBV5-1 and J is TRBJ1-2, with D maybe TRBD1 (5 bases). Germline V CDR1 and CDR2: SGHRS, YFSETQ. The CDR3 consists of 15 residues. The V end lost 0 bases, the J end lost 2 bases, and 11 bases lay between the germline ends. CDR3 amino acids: CASSLAKGPNYGYTF. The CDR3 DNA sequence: TGCGCCAGCAGCTTGGCCAAGGGGCCGAACTATGGCTACACCTTC.

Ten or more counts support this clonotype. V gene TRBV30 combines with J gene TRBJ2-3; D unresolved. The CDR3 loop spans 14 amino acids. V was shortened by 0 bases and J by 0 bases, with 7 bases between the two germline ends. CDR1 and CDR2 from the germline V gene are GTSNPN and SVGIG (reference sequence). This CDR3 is CAWSVIPSTDTQYF. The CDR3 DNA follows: TGTGCCTGGAGTGTAATCCCGAGCACAGATACGCAGTATTTT.

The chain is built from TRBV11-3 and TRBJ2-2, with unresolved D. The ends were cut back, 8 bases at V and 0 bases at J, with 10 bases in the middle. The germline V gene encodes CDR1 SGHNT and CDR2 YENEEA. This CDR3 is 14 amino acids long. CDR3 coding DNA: TGTGCCAGCGGCAGGCAGTCGAACACCGGGGAGCTGTTTTTT. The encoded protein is CASGRQSNTGELFF.

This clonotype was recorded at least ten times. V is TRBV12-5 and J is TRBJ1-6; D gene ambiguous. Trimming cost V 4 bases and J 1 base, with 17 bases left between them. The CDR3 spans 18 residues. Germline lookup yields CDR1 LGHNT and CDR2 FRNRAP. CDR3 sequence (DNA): TGTGCTAGTGGTTCACCGAACATAACACCTTCCTATAATTCACCCCTCCACTTT. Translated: CASGSPNITPSYNSPLHF.

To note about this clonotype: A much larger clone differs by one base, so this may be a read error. The CDR3, as DNA: TGCGCCAGCAGCCTCACGGAACTCCAGGCAGATACGCAGTATTTT. This encodes CASSLTELQADTQYF. The chain uses TRBV5-1 and TRBJ2-3, with no clear D. Trimming took 4 bases from V and 4 from J, leaving 16 bases between them. CDR1 and CDR2 from the germline V gene are SGHRS and YFSETQ. The CDR3 has 15 amino acids.

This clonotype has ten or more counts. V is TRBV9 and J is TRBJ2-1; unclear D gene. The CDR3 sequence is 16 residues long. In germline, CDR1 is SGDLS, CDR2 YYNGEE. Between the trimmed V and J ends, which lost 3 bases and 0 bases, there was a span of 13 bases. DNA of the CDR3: TGTGCCAGCAGCGGGCAGGTCAGGAGCTCCTACAATGAGCAGTTCTTC. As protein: CASSGQVRSSYNEQFF.

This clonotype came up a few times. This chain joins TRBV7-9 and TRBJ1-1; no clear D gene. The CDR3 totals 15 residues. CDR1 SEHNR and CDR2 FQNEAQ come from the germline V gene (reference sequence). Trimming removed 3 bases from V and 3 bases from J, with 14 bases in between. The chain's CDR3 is CASSFQTHKDTEAFF. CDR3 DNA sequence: TGTGCCAGCAGCTTTCAGACGCATAAGGACACTGAAGCTTTCTTT.

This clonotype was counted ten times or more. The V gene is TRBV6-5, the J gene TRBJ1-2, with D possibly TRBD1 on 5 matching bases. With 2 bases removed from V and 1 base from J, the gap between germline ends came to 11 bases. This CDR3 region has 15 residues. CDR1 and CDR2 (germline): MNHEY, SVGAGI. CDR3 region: CASSYEGRGNYGYTF. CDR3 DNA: TGTGCCAGCAGTTACGAGGGAAGGGGTAACTATGGCTACACCTTC.

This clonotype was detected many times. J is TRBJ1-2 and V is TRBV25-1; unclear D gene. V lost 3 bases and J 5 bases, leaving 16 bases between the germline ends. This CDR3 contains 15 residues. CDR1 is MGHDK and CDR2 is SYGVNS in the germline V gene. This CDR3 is CASSDNNTPGYGYTF. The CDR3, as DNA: TGTGCCAGCAGTGATAATAACACCCCGGGGTATGGCTACACCTTC.

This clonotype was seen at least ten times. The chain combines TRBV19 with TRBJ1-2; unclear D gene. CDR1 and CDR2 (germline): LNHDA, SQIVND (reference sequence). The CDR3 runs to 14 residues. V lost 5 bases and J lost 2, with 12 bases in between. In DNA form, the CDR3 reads TGTGCCAGTAGTGCCGGGCTCTTAAACTATGGCTACACCTTC. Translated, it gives CASSAGLLNYGYTF.

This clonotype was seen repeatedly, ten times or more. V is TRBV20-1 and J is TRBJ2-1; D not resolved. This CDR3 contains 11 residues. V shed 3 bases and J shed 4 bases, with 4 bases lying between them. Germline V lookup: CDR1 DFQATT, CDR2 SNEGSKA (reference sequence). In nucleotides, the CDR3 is TGCAGTGCTAGCCGTTACAATGAGCAGTTCTTC. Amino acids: CSASRYNEQFF.

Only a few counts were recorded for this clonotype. The CDR3 DNA reads TGTGCCAGCAGCTTAACCGCTGAAGCTTTCTTT. Amino acids: CASSLTAEAFF. The chain has TRBV7-9 and TRBJ1-1; unclear D gene. Germline CDR1 SEHNR, CDR2 FQNEAQ (reference sequence). This CDR3 has 11 residues. V lost 2 bases and J lost 6, with 4 bases in between.